The clone carrying this T cell receptor beta chain was picked up many times. Relying on iRepertoire HTBI primers and Arm-PCR of CDR3 regions, the team built TCR beta libraries. MiXCR, applied by TCRdb to the multiplex PCR reads, yields one record per CDR3 protein. The data show about 450,000 distinct CDR3 sequences, around 15% seen once. This entry belongs to a study of regulatory T cells in long-lasting Graves disease. There are 13 residues in the CDR3. Looked up from germline, CDR1 is WNHNN and CDR2 is SYGVQD (reference sequence). The junction had 6 bases not matched to a gene; V was cut back by 8 bases and J by 6 bases. Time point described: newly diagnosed GD, antithyroid drugs for less than 3 months. PBMC-extracted RNA yielded the TCR library. This sample also appeared in a second study, on T cells in Graves' hyperthyroidism and ophthalmopathy. As that study records: TCR CDR3 regions were first amplified by RT-PCR with HTBI primers.

The gene calls are TRBV10-1 and TRBJ2-2; 7 bases are a match to TRBD2. Material: peripheral blood mononuclear cells (PBMCs), obtained at new diagnosis, from a patient treated with antithyroid drugs. This TCR was recovered from a woman aged 25-40 years with Graves disease. The CDR3 reads CASSRGSAGELFF. The CDR3 coding sequence is TGCGCCAGCTCCCGCGGGAGTGCCGGGGAGCTGTTTTTT.